The 14 T cell receptor beta chains listed next were all sequenced from one sample in a study of metastatic and nonmetastatic thyroid tumors. Patients were all untreated before their thyroid surgery. MiXCR re-clonotyped the PCR reads for TCRdb. The data contain 50,000 or so clones, about 25% of them singletons. Input material: blood. Source of these receptors: a male donor with papillary thyroid cancer or a benign thyroid nodule (not recorded which). Some clones in this sample may be carry-over from other donors' samples.

This clone was counted once. The genes are TRBV30 and TRBJ2-7; D unresolved. The V end was cut by 3 bases, the J end by 3 bases, with 15 bases between. This CDR3 spans 14 amino acids. Germline-derived CDR1 and CDR2 are GTSNPN and SVGIG (reference sequence). The CDR3 DNA sequence: TGTGCCTGGAGCCCAAATATACAGAGCTACGAGCAGTACTTC. This codes for CAWSPNIQSYEQYF. Combining the CDR3 with reference TRBV30 and TRBJ2-7 gives the whole variable domain SQTIHQWPATLVQPVGSPLSLECTVEGTSNPNLYWYRQAAGRGLQLLFYSVGIGQISSEVPQNLSASRPQDRQFILSSKKLLLSDSGFYLCAWSPNIQSYEQYFGPGTRLTVT.

The chain couples TRBV6-1 to TRBJ2-7; TRBD2 aligns across 8 bases. Per the germline V gene, CDR1 is MNHNS and CDR2 is SASEGT. The CDR3 contains 15 residues. The V and J ends lost 5 bases and 4 bases, in that order; junction bases with no gene match: 10. Here the CDR3 DNA reads TGTGCCAGCAGTCCTCAAACCAGCGGGAGTTACGAGCAGTACTTC. Amino acid sequence: CASSPQTSGSYEQYF.

This clone was observed at least ten times. The genes are TRBV20-1 and TRBJ2-3; 10 positions agree with TRBD2. This CDR3 spans 17 amino acids. V dropped 3 bases and J dropped 3; count of bases not matched to a gene: 12. Germline CDR1 DFQATT, CDR2 SNEGSKA (reference sequence). This CDR3 reads CSARSYASGGRTDTQYF. For the CDR3, the DNA is TGCAGTGCTAGGTCCTACGCTAGCGGGGGTCGTACAGATACGCAGTATTTT.

At least ten counts were recorded for this clone. The rearrangement links TRBV7-2 to TRBJ1-4; D is ambiguous. The germline gives CDR1 SGHTA, CDR2 FQGNSA. This CDR3 is 14 amino acids long. The V gene lost 5 bases and the J gene lost 5 bases, with 12 bases spanning the gap. CDR3 in amino acids: CASSEAGLNEKLFF. Written as DNA, the CDR3 is TGTGCCAGCAGCGAAGCCGGGTTAAATGAAAAACTGTTTTTT. Using reference TRBV7-2 and TRBJ1-4 for the parts outside the CDR3, the full variable domain is GAGVSQSPSNKVTEKGKDVELRCDPISGHTALYWYRQSLGQGLEFLIYFQGNSAPDKSGLPSDRFSAERTGGSVSTLTIQRTQQEDSAVYLCASSEAGLNEKLFFGSGTQLSVL.

The rearrangement joins TRBV12-3 or TRBV12-4 to TRBJ2-3; a weak D match, TRBD2 (5 bases). Between the trimmed V and J ends, which lost 3 bases and 4 bases, there was a span of 11 bases. This CDR3 region has 14 residues. As DNA, the CDR3 is TGTGCCAGCAGTTTTTTAGCGTTCGCAGATACGCAGTATTTT. Translated, it gives CASSFLAFADTQYF.

The chain couples TRBV11-2 to TRBJ1-6; D remains ambiguous. V was cut by 0 bases and J by 5 bases, with 8 bases left in between. This CDR3 contains 15 residues. Germline assignment: CDR1 SGHAT and CDR2 FQNNGV. The CDR3 here is CASSLEPGNNSPLHF. DNA of the CDR3: TGTGCCAGCAGCTTAGAGCCCGGGAATAATTCACCCCTCCACTTT. The variable domain in full, completed from reference TRBV11-2 and TRBJ1-6, reads EAGVAQSPRYKIIEKRQSVAFWCNPISGHATLYWYQQILGQGPKLLIQFQNNGVVDDSQLPKDRFSAERLKGVDSTLKIQPAKLEDSAVYLCASSLEPGNNSPLHFGNGTRLTVT.

This rearrangement joins TRBV6-1 to TRBJ1-6; the D is unclear. The CDR3 loop spans 15 amino acids. Trimming pared 3 bases from V and 5 bases from J, leaving 11 bases between. The germline V gene encodes CDR1 MNHNS and CDR2 SASEGT. CDR3 region: CASSENPDHNSPLHF. As DNA, the CDR3 is TGTGCCAGCAGTGAGAACCCGGACCATAATTCACCCCTCCACTTT.

This clone was found once. The gene calls are TRBV20-1 and TRBJ2-3; no reliable D call. With 4 bases removed from V and 0 bases from J, the gap between germline ends came to 11 bases. The CDR3 has 14 amino acids. CDR1 is DFQATT, CDR2 SNEGSKA, per germline (reference sequence). CDR3 DNA: TGCAGTGCTATACTCCCTACTAGCACAGATACGCAGTATTTT. Translation gives CSAILPTSTDTQYF.

The chain has TRBV20-1 and TRBJ1-2, with 10 bases matching TRBD1. The CDR3 totals 16 residues. Losses at the gene ends were 6 bases for V and 3 bases for J; bases not matched to a gene: 13. Germline V gene sequence: CDR1 DFQATT, CDR2 SNEGSKA (reference sequence). In DNA, the CDR3 is TGCAGTGCGAAGTCCCGGGACAGGGGCCGAGACTATGGCTACACCTTC. Its translation is CSAKSRDRGRDYGYTF.

The CDR3 reads CAWSAGLSTNEQFF. Written as DNA, the CDR3 is TGTGCCTGGAGCGCGGGACTCTCGACTAATGAGCAGTTCTTC. J is TRBJ2-1 and V is TRBV30, with a weak D call TRBD2 (6 bases). Germline assignment: CDR1 GTSNPN and CDR2 SVGIG (reference sequence). Trimming cost V 3 bases and J 7 bases, with 16 bases left between them. This CDR3 region has 14 residues.

This clone was seen repeatedly, ten times or more. The rearrangement joins TRBV20-1 to TRBJ1-5; TRBD1 agrees at 9 bases. CDR1 DFQATT and CDR2 SNEGSKA come from the germline V gene (reference sequence). This CDR3 is built from 18 residues. V lost 1 base, J lost 0 bases, and 10 bases stayed unmatched. For the CDR3, the DNA is TGCAGTGCTAGAGGCGGACAGGGGTTTTCCTATAGCAATCAGCCCCAGCATTTT. Its protein is CSARGGQGFSYSNQPQHF.

This clone has more than one count but fewer than ten. The V call is TRBV2, the J call TRBJ2-7; unclear D gene. The CDR3 runs 14 residues. Trimming cost V 1 base and J 2 bases, with 9 bases left between them. CDR1 SNHLY and CDR2 FYNNEI come from the germline V gene. DNA of the CDR3: TGTGCCAGCAGTGAAGATCTGGTAACCTACGAGCAGTACTTC. Its protein is CASSEDLVTYEQYF.

This chain connects TRBV6-1 to TRBJ2-2, with D perhaps TRBD2 (6 bases). Trimming took 6 bases from V and 3 from J, leaving 11 bases between them. CDR1 and CDR2 (germline): MNHNS, SASEGT. The CDR3 contains 14 residues. The CDR3 nucleotides read TGTGCCAGCAGCCAACTAGCAGACACCGGGGAGCTGTTTTTT. Amino acids: CASSQLADTGELFF.

The rearrangement links TRBV6-1 to TRBJ2-7; 12 nucleotides line up with TRBD2. Looked up from germline, CDR1 is MNHNS and CDR2 is SASEGT. The CDR3 has 14 amino acids. Germline trimming cut 6 bases from V and 7 bases from J; bases unmatched to any gene: 7. The CDR3 nucleotides are TGTGCCAGCAGCCGGGTAGGACTAGCGGGGGAGCAGTACTTC. Amino acid sequence: CASSRVGLAGEQYF.